Presented here are 28 T cell receptor beta chains from one specimen sequenced in a study of Ad26.COV2.S vaccination and SARS-CoV-2 variants. TCRdb's table, derived via immunoSEQ multiplex PCR, lists solely in-frame clones and lacks some. The sample includes some 340,000 clones, 70% to 90% of them seen just once. Treatment in this sample: 15 to 20 received Ad26.COV2.S at low or high dose, single or two shots; about 5 received placebo; per-sample allocation not given. Sampling occurred on day 63 after the first vaccine or placebo injection. The material sequenced was peripheral blood, taken in a trial of Ad26.COV2.S vaccine versus placebo. These receptors all come from a person aged 18-65 years who received the Ad26.COV2.S COVID-19 vaccine or a placebo.

The chain combines TRBV11-2 with TRBJ2-2; D unresolved. This CDR3 region has 13 residues. Germline lookup yields CDR1 SGHAT and CDR2 FQNNGV. The ends were cut back, 2 bases at V and 7 bases at J, with 8 bases in the middle. The CDR3 DNA reads as TGTGCCAGCAGCTTAATCGTTAACGGGGAGCTGTTTTTT. This codes for CASSLIVNGELFF.

This chain uses TRBV28 with TRBJ1-5; 7 bases are shared with TRBD1. Germline V lookup: CDR1 MDHEN, CDR2 SYDVKM. The CDR3 sequence is 17 residues long. V was pared by 2 bases and J by 0 bases, with 7 bases of the junction left unmatched. The CDR3, as DNA: TGTGCCAGCAGTTTACGGCAGGGGGGGAATAGCAATCAGCCCCAGCATTTT. Amino acids: CASSLRQGGNSNQPQHF.

This sequence joins TRBV19 and TRBJ1-1; D possibly corresponds to TRBD1 (5 bases). V was trimmed by 5 bases and J by 5 bases, leaving 12 bases between them. The CDR3 has 13 residues. Germline values: CDR1 LNHDA, CDR2 SQIVND (reference sequence). The CDR3 is CASSAGPRTEAFF. The CDR3, as DNA: TGTGCCAGTAGTGCAGGGCCACGGACTGAAGCTTTCTTT.

The chain uses TRBV5-1 and TRBJ1-1, with 10 bases fitting TRBD1. The germline V gene has CDR1 SGHRS and CDR2 YFSETQ. The CDR3 consists of 15 residues. With 5 bases clipped from V and 0 bases from J, the junction kept 4 bases outside the gene matches. The CDR3 nucleotides are TGCGCCAGCAGAGCGGACAGGGGGATGAACACTGAAGCTTTCTTT. Translating gives CASRADRGMNTEAFF. Looking up the rest from reference TRBV5-1 and TRBJ1-1 gives the full variable domain: KAGVTQTPRYLIKTRGQQVTLSCSPISGHRSVSWYQQTPGQGLQFLFEYFSETQRNKGNFPGRFSGRQFSNSRSEMNVSTLELGDSALYLCASRADRGMNTEAFFGQGTRLTVV.

V and J are TRBV3-1 (or the pseudogene TRBV3-2) and TRBJ1-5; D is possibly TRBD1 (6 bases). Trimming pared 3 bases from V and 3 bases from J, leaving 9 bases between. Per the germline V gene, CDR1 is LGHDT and CDR2 is YNNKEL (reference sequence). The CDR3 has 14 amino acids. CDR3 sequence (DNA): TGTGCCAGCAGCCACACAGGGCTCAATCAGCCCCAGCATTTT. Amino acid sequence: CASSHTGLNQPQHF.

The CDR3 sequence: CASSNFRQGINYGYTF. CDR3 nucleotide sequence: TGTGCCAGTAGTAACTTCCGACAGGGAATTAACTATGGCTACACCTTC. The V call is TRBV19, the J call TRBJ1-2; TRBD1 aligns across 7 bases. This CDR3 spans 16 amino acids. V lost 4 bases and J lost 1; bases outside the gene matches: 9. CDR1 is LNHDA and CDR2 is SQIVND in the germline V gene (reference sequence). Full variable domain (rest looked up from reference TRBV19 and TRBJ1-2): DGGITQSPKYLFRKEGQNVTLSCEQNLNHDAMYWYRQDPGQGLRLIYYSQIVNDFQKGDIAEGYSVSREKKESFPLTVTSAQKNPTAFYLCASSNFRQGINYGYTFGSGTRLTVV.

This sequence joins TRBV6-6 and TRBJ2-5, with D unresolved. V gave up 0 bases and J gave up 5 bases, with 7 bases separating them. CDR1 and CDR2 from the germline V gene are MNHNY and SVGAGI (reference sequence). CDR3 length: 13 amino acids. CDR3: CASSYSGRETQYF. The CDR3 DNA sequence: TGTGCCAGCAGTTACTCGGGCCGGGAGACCCAGTACTTC.

The rearrangement joins TRBV19 to TRBJ1-1; D call uncertain. Germline CDR1 LNHDA, CDR2 SQIVND (reference sequence). Trimming took off 3 bases at V and 1 base at J, with 6 bases between the two ends. The CDR3 sequence is 13 residues long. The CDR3 DNA reads TGTGCCAGTAGTATTCTCGGGAACACTGAAGCTTTCTTT. Encoded protein: CASSILGNTEAFF.

The J gene is TRBJ1-2, the V gene TRBV28, with D perhaps matching TRBD1 (5 bases). Germline CDR1 MDHEN, CDR2 SYDVKM. V was shortened by 7 bases and J by 9 bases, with 18 bases between the two germline ends. The length of the CDR3 is 13 residues. In DNA form, the CDR3 reads TGTGCCAGCATACGCTCGGGGGTTTCTCGCTACACCTTC. Protein sequence: CASIRSGVSRYTF.

The chain combines TRBV30 with TRBJ2-7; the D call may be TRBD1 or TRBD2 (5 bases each). There are 12 residues in the CDR3. V lost 2 bases to trimming and J lost 3 bases, with 8 bases between them. Per the germline V gene, CDR1 is GTSNPN and CDR2 is SVGIG (reference sequence). The CDR3: CAWSRGIYEQYF. The CDR3 nucleotides are TGTGCCTGGAGTCGGGGCATCTACGAGCAGTACTTC.

This clone was picked up one time. The chain links TRBV6-2 or TRBV6-3 to TRBJ1-5; the D gene is possibly TRBD1 (5 bases). The CDR3 length is 14 residues. Germline V gene sequence: CDR1 MNHEY, CDR2 SVGEGT. V gave up 6 bases and J gave up 5 bases, with 14 bases separating them. The DNA for the CDR3 is TGTGCCAGCAGCCTACGGGGGGACGATCAGCCCCAGCATTTT. It codes for CASSLRGDDQPQHF.

The chain recombines TRBV5-6 with TRBJ2-7; D is unclear. CDR1 is SGHDT, CDR2 YYEEEE, per germline. Trimming removed 2 bases at V and 0 bases at J, with 6 bases between. The CDR3 loop spans 13 amino acids. The CDR3 here is CASSFGSSYEQYF. Written as DNA, the CDR3 is TGTGCCAGCAGCTTTGGCAGCTCCTACGAGCAGTACTTC.

This clone was seen a single time. The chain combines TRBV27 with TRBJ1-1, with a tentative D call TRBD1 (5 bases). The CDR3 runs to 15 residues. V was pared by 2 bases and J by 5 bases, with 15 bases between. Germline CDR1 and CDR2: MNHEY and SMNVEV (reference sequence). CDR3 in DNA: TGTGCCAGCAGTTTAACAGGAAGTCTAAGAACTGAAGCTTTCTTT. Translated: CASSLTGSLRTEAFF.

The sample holds one count of this clone. The chain is built from TRBV5-5 and TRBJ2-5; 9 nucleotides match TRBD2. This CDR3 comprises 15 residues. Looked up from germline, CDR1 is SGHKS and CDR2 is YYEKEE (reference sequence). J lost 1 base, V lost 2 bases, and 3 bases had no gene match. CDR3 coding DNA: TGTGCCAGCAGCTTTCCGCGGGGGGGCCAAGAGACCCAGTACTTC. Its translation: CASSFPRGGQETQYF. Full variable domain (missing parts from reference TRBV5-5 and TRBJ2-5): DAGVTQSPTHLIKTRGQQVTLRCSPISGHKSVSWYQQVLGQGPQFIFQYYEKEERGRGNFPDRFSARQFPNYSSELNVNALLLGDSALYLCASSFPRGGQETQYFGPGTRLLVL.

The rearrangement joins TRBV5-1 to TRBJ2-1; TRBD1 might be the D (5 bases). The V end was cut by 8 bases, the J end by 10 bases, with 22 bases between. In germline, CDR1 is SGHRS, CDR2 YFSETQ. This CDR3 spans 14 amino acids. CDR3 loop: CASTDIQGSLEQFF. The CDR3, as DNA: TGCGCCAGTACCGATATTCAGGGATCTTTAGAGCAGTTCTTC.

The chain joins TRBV19 to TRBJ1-5; perhaps TRBD1 as D (6 bases). Trimming left V 2 bases short and J 11 bases short, with 13 bases between. The CDR3 is made up of 13 amino acids. CDR1 is LNHDA and CDR2 is SQIVND in the germline V gene (reference sequence). In DNA, the CDR3 is TGTGCCAGTAGTATACAGGGGCCCCAGTCCCAGCATTTT. Its translation: CASSIQGPQSQHF.

The rearrangement uses TRBV9 and TRBJ2-4; 8 bases fit TRBD1. The CDR3 totals 15 residues. From germline, CDR1 is SGDLS and CDR2 YYNGEE. Germline trimming cut 4 bases from V and 8 bases from J; bases unmatched to any gene: 11. CDR3 sequence reads: CASSPGGGPRDIQYF. CDR3 sequence (DNA): TGTGCCAGCAGCCCAGGGGGCGGTCCGAGGGACATTCAGTACTTC. The entire variable domain, with the rest obtained from reference TRBV9 and TRBJ2-4, is as follows: DSGVTQTPKHLITATGQRVTLRCSPRSGDLSVYWYQQSLDQGLQFLIQYYNGEERAKGNILERFSAQQFPDLHSELNLSSLELGDSALYFCASSPGGGPRDIQYFGAGTRLSVL.

This sequence joins TRBV28 and TRBJ1-5, with D perhaps TRBD1 (5 bases). The germline gives CDR1 MDHEN, CDR2 SYDVKM. Deletions cut 4 bases from V and 0 bases from J, with 10 bases between. This CDR3 comprises 15 residues. The CDR3 bases are TGTGCCAGCAGTTCCGACAGAGGTAGCAATCAGCCCCAGCATTTT. Residues: CASSSDRGSNQPQHF.

The rearrangement links TRBV30 to TRBJ1-6; D gene unclear. This CDR3 spans 19 amino acids. Trimming removed 0 bases at V and 5 bases at J, with 23 bases between. The germline gives CDR1 GTSNPN, CDR2 SVGIG (reference sequence). The CDR3 bases are TGTGCCTGGAGTGTCGCGTCCCCCGCAAGGATAGGCGATAATTCACCCCTCCACTTT. Amino acids: CAWSVASPARIGDNSPLHF. The entire variable domain, with the rest obtained from reference TRBV30 and TRBJ1-6, is as follows: SQTIHQWPATLVQPVGSPLSLECTVEGTSNPNLYWYRQAAGRGLQLLFYSVGIGQISSEVPQNLSASRPQDRQFILSSKKLLLSDSGFYLCAWSVASPARIGDNSPLHFGNGTRLTVT.

The rearrangement links TRBV18 to TRBJ1-3, with 8 bases aligning to TRBD1. With 4 bases clipped from V and 4 bases from J, the junction kept 9 bases outside the gene matches. The CDR3 covers 16 residues. Germline lookup yields CDR1 KGHSH and CDR2 LQKENI. CDR3 DNA sequence: TGTGCCAGCTCACACGGACAGGGACGTTCGGGAAACACCATATATTTT. Amino acid sequence: CASSHGQGRSGNTIYF.

The V and J genes are TRBV7-3 and TRBJ1-1, with a possible D match to TRBD1 (5 bases). CDR1 is SGHTA and CDR2 is FQGTGA in the germline V gene. Trimming pared 2 bases from V and 0 bases from J, leaving 10 bases between. The CDR3 consists of 15 residues. The CDR3 is CASSLGAGLNTEAFF. The CDR3 nucleotides read TGTGCCAGCAGCTTAGGGGCAGGTTTGAACACTGAAGCTTTCTTT.

V is TRBV5-1 and J is TRBJ2-4; D tentatively reads TRBD1 or TRBD2 (5 bases each). Per the germline V gene, CDR1 is SGHRS and CDR2 is YFSETQ. V lost 4 bases and J lost 8, with 16 bases in between. This CDR3 has 14 amino acids. As DNA, the CDR3 is TGCGCCAGCAGCCTCGGGACGGAGGTGGACATTCAGTACTTC. This translates into CASSLGTEVDIQYF.

The J gene is TRBJ1-6, the V gene TRBV6-5, with D possibly being TRBD1 (6 bases). V was shortened by 2 bases and J by 15 bases, with 17 bases between the two germline ends. CDR3 length equals 14 residues. Looked up from germline, CDR1 is MNHEY and CDR2 is SVGAGI. The DNA of the CDR3 is TGTGCCAGCAGTTACCTGTTACAGGGCGAGGACCTCCACTTT. Its protein product is CASSYLLQGEDLHF.

This clone showed up just a few times. The chain combines TRBV12-1 with TRBJ1-1; the table names TRBD1, a call not compared with the DNA. TRBV12-1 is labeled a pseudogene. CDR3 length: 16 amino acids. This CDR3 is CASSIRDRGMNTEAFF. The CDR3 coding sequence is TGTGCCAGCAGCATCCGGGACAGGGGCATGAACACTGAAGCTTTCTTT.

The chain combines TRBV5-5 with TRBJ2-2; 9 positions agree with TRBD1. Germline CDR1 and CDR2: SGHKS and YYEKEE (reference sequence). The CDR3 runs to 16 residues. Trimming took 2 bases from V and 2 from J; bases not matched to a gene: 4. CDR3 sequence (DNA): TGTGCCAGCAGCTTAGTACAGGGGGCCAACACCGGGGAGCTGTTTTTT. Protein product: CASSLVQGANTGELFF.

The chain employs TRBV6-5 and TRBJ1-5; 8 bases map to TRBD1. The germline CDR1 and CDR2 sequences are MNHEY and SVGAGI. CDR3 size: 14 residues. With 7 bases clipped from V and 3 bases from J, the junction kept 5 bases outside the gene matches. The CDR3 loop is CASNPGQVNQPQHF. CDR3 in DNA: TGTGCCAGCAATCCGGGACAGGTCAATCAGCCCCAGCATTTT.

This clone was counted between two and nine times. DNA of the CDR3: TGTGCCAGCAGAAAACCTCCGACTAGTTTTAAAGAGACCCAGTACTTC. It codes for CASRKPPTSFKETQYF. The chain uses TRBV2 and TRBJ2-5; TRBD2 is a possible D gene (6 bases). The CDR3 is 16 amino acids. Per the germline V gene, CDR1 is SNHLY and CDR2 is FYNNEI. V was cut by 6 bases and J by 3 bases, with 20 bases left in between.

The rearrangement joins TRBV5-4 to TRBJ2-2; 12 bases fit TRBD2. Germline V CDR1 and CDR2: SGHNT, YYREEE (reference sequence). The CDR3 extends over 16 amino acids. V gave up 1 base and J gave up 4 bases; unmatched junction bases: 2. The CDR3 is CASSLRTSGVTGELFF. DNA for the CDR3: TGTGCCAGCAGCTTGAGGACTAGCGGGGTCACCGGGGAGCTGTTTTTT.